The clone carrying this TCR beta chain was seen just once. The data are from a study of blood T cell repertoires in COVID-19. Overall study: PBMCs, B-cell-depleted T cells, or T cells provided the cDNA or gDNA that made up the material.

This CDR3 contains 17 residues. Original processing methods: Quantification of nucleated cells was approximated via reference gene primer amplification. Data came from immunoSEQ multiplex PCR; TCRdb stores just in-frame clones and leaves some out. V, J and clone size were drawn from that table, and D and trimming were deduced from the DNA. The table lists 85,000 to 120,000 clones, about nine tenths of them singletons. The TCR was taken from a man between 18 and 29 years old with acute or convalescent COVID-19. The sample was peripheral blood. V gene TRBV7-5 combines with J gene TRBJ1-2; TRBD1, the table's D call, was not compared with the DNA. TRBV7-5 is flagged as a pseudogene. CDR3 protein: CARSFGTAEYSNYGYTF. The CDR3 DNA follows: TGTGCCAGAAGCTTTGGTACAGCAGAATATTCTAACTATGGCTACACCTTC.